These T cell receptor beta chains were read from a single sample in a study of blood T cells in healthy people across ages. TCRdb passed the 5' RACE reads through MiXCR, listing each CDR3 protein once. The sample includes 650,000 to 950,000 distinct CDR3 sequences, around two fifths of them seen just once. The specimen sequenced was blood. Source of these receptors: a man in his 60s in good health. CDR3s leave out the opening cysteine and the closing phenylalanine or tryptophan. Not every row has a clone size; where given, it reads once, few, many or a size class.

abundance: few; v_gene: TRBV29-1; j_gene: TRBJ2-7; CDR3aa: SVEQGQGYEQY
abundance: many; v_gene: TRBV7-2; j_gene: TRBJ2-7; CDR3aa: ASSYGLAGEQY
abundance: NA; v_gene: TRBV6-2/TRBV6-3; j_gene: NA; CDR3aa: ASSPFSGGIYNEQY
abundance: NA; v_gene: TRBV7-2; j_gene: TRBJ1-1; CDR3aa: ASSLDQGRTEAF
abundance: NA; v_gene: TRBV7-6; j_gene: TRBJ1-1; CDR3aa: ASSLRGSNTEAF
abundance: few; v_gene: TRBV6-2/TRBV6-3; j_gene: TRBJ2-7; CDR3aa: ASSDLGGGTSYEQY
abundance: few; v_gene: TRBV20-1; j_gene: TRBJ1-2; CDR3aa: SVHRGSGGYT
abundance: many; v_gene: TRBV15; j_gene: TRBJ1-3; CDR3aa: ATSTQWGGQIGNTIY
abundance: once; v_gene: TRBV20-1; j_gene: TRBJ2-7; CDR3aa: STENRDRAYEQY
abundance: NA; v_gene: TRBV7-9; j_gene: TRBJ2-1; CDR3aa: ASSLPRAGRGYNEQF
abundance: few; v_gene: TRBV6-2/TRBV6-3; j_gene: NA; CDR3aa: ASSSPGTGGIEYEQY
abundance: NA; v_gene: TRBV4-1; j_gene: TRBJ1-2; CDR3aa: ASSPPGLQMANYGYT
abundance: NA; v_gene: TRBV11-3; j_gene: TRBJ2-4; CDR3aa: ASSRDRLSKNIQY
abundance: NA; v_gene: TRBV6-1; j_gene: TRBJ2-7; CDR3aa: ASNQAGTTAPY
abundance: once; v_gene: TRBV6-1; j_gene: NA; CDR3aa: ASNPGQVQETQF
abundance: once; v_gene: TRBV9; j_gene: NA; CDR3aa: ASSTQSRGTETQY
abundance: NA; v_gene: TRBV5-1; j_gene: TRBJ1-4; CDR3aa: ASSLRGQRYGKLF
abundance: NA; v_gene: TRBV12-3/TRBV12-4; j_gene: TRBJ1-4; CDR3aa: ASTRQGPNEKLF
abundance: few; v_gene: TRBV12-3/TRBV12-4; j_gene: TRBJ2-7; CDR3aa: ASSYGGANEQY
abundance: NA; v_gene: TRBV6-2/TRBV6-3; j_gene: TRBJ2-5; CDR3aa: ASSPGVLQETQY
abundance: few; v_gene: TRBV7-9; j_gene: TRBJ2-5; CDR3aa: ASSSDGRGGGTQY
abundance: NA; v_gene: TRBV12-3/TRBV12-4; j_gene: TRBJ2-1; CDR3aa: ASRSSGGARDEQF
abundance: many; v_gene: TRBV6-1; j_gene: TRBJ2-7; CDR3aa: ASRLTLSSYEQY
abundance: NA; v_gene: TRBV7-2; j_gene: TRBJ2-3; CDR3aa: ASSFFLIAGGLTDTQY
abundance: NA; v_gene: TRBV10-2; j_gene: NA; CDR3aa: ASSGDREEGEQY
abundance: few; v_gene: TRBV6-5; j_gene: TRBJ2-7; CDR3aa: ASSYGAAPAEQY
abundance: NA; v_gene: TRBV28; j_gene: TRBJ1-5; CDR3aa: ASRSTGSNQPQH
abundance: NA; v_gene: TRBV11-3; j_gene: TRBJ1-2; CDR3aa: ASSPRGADYGYT
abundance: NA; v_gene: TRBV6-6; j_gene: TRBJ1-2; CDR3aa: ASSPTGLEKHNYGYT
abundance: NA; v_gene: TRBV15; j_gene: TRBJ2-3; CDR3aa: ATSSSRSSTDTQY
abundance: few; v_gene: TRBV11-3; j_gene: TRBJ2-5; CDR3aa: ASSPSGGVGLKETQY
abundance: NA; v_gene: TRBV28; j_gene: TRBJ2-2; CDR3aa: ASSPRTLGTGELF
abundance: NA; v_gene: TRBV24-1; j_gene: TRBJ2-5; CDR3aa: ATSVAGEETQY
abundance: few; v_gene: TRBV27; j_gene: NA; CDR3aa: ASSHAGHEQY
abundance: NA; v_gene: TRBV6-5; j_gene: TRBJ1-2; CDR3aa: ASSYSTPGQVDGYT
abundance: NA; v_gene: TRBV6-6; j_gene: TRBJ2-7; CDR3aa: ASSLDVNEQY
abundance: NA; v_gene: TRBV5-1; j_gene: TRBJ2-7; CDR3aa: ASSPRQNYEQY
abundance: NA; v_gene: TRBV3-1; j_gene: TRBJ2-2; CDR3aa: AGSQDLYRGRTGELF
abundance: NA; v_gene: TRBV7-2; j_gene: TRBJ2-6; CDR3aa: ASSQLGGANVLT
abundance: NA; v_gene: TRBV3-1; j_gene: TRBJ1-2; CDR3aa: ASSPTGEVDYGYT
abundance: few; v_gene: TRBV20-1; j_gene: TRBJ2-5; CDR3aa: SARSKQETQY
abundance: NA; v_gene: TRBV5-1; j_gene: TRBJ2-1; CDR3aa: ASSMDRSYNEQF
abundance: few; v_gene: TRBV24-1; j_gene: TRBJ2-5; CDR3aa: ATSDARLAGQETQY
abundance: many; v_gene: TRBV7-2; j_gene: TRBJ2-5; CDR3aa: ASAQGYQETQY
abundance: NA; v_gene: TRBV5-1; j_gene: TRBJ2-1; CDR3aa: ASSLVDNEQF
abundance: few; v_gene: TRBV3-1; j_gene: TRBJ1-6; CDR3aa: ASSQATGNNSPLH
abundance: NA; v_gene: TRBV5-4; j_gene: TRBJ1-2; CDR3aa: ASIRQGGEDGYT
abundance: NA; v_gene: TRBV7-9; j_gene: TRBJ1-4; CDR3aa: ASSWGQGEKLF
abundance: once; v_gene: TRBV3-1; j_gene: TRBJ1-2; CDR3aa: ASSPVQSTVRGGCT
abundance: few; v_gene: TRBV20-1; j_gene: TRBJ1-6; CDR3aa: SATGWGVSSPLH
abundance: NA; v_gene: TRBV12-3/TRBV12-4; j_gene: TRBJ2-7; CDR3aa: ANSPVSSYEQY
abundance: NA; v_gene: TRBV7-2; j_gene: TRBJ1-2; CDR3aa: ASSRDRARGYT
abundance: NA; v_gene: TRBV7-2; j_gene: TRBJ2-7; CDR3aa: ASSLDRVSSYEQY
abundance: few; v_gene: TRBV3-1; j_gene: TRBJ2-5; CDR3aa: ASSRRDQETQY
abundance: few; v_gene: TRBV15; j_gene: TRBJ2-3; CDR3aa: ATSSGLAGGTDTQY
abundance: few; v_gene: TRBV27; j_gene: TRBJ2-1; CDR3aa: ASSRTSGGQYNEQF
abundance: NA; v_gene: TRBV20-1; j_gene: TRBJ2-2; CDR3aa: SATLSSRGTGELF
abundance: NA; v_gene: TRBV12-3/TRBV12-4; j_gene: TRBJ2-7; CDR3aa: ASSLETGFYEQY
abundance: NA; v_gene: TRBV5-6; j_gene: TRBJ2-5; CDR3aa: ASNAGTETYDQY